Shown below are 28 T cell receptor beta chains from a single sample sequenced in a study of cytomegalovirus exposure and HLA in healthy donors. The primer mix had 60 Vbeta and 13 Jbeta primers. Profiled with immunoSEQ multiplex PCR; TCRdb holds only in-frame clones, not every one. This table has about 110,000 clones, over 60% appearing once. The sample was PBMCs. These receptors were obtained from a woman in her fifties or sixties in good health and CMV-seropositive.

The chain carries TRBV7-6 and TRBJ2-7; D is perhaps TRBD1 (5 bases). Trimming took 3 bases from V and 5 from J, leaving 8 bases between them. CDR1 is SGHVS and CDR2 is FNYEAQ in the germline V gene. The CDR3 is 12 residues long. CDR3 sequence: CASSLGRDEQYF. The CDR3 DNA reads TGTGCCAGCAGCTTGGGCAGGGACGAGCAGTACTTC. The variable domain in full, completed from reference TRBV7-6 and TRBJ2-7, reads GAGVSQSPRYKVTKRGQDVALRCDPISGHVSLYWYRQALGQGPEFLTYFNYEAQQDKSGLPNDRFSAERPEGSISTLTIQRTEQRDSAMYRCASSLGRDEQYFGPGTRLTVT.

This chain uses TRBV18 with TRBJ1-1, with D hard to call. The V and J ends lost 3 bases and 1 base respectively, with 15 bases between them. Germline CDR1 reads KGHSH; CDR2 reads LQKENI. The CDR3 has 16 residues. The CDR3, as DNA: TGTGCCAGCTCACCGGAATTTATCGCGGGGAACACTGAAGCTTTCTTT. Residues: CASSPEFIAGNTEAFF.

This clone was counted once. The gene calls are TRBV14 and TRBJ2-2, with no clear D. V lost 0 bases and J 8 bases, leaving 10 bases between the germline ends. CDR3 length: 14 amino acids. Germline lookup yields CDR1 SGHDN and CDR2 FVKESK. CDR3 bases: TGTGCCAGCAGCCAAGATCTAGTTGTGGGGGAGCTGTTTTTT. It yields the protein CASSQDLVVGELFF.

The chain combines TRBV10-3 with TRBJ2-1, with 7 bases that match TRBD1. The trim removed 4 bases at V and 5 bases at J, leaving 11 bases unmatched. The CDR3 is made up of 16 amino acids. Germline CDR1 is ENHRY and CDR2 is SYGVKD. CDR3 in amino acids: CAISGGGTEFNNEQFF. The CDR3 coding sequence is TGTGCCATCAGTGGAGGGGGCACGGAATTTAACAATGAGCAGTTCTTC.

The rearrangement links TRBV25-1 to TRBJ2-3; 7 positions agree with TRBD2. Germline assignment: CDR1 MGHDK and CDR2 SYGVNS. The CDR3 has 14 amino acids. V lost 4 bases and J lost 2; bases outside the gene matches: 3. The CDR3 protein is CASSAAGSTDTQYF. CDR3 nucleotides: TGTGCCAGCAGTGCAGCGGGATCCACAGATACGCAGTATTTT.

The rearrangement links TRBV15 to TRBJ1-2; tentatively, D is TRBD1 (5 bases). CDR3 length equals 15 residues. Per germline, CDR1 LNHNV and CDR2 YYDKDF (reference sequence). V lost 0 bases and J lost 4, with 12 bases in between. The CDR3 region has the DNA TGTGCCACCAGCAGAGACCCTCGGGGGAGCTATGGCTACACCTTC. This encodes CATSRDPRGSYGYTF.

The chain recombines TRBV5-1 with TRBJ2-3; no clear D gene. Deletions cut 1 base from V and 2 bases from J, with 2 bases between. The length of the CDR3 is 12 residues. The germline gives CDR1 SGHRS, CDR2 YFSETQ. As DNA, the CDR3 is TGCGCCAGCAGCTTGCACACAGATACGCAGTATTTT. Encoded protein: CASSLHTDTQYF.

This clone has only one observation. V gene TRBV9 combines with J gene TRBJ2-3; TRBD1 is a possible D gene (6 bases). CDR1 and CDR2 from the germline V gene are SGDLS and YYNGEE. Deletions cut 0 bases from V and 2 bases from J, with 7 bases between. CDR3 size: 14 residues. The CDR3: CASSVDRATDTQYF. The CDR3 nucleotides read TGTGCCAGCAGCGTAGACAGGGCCACAGATACGCAGTATTTT.

V and J are TRBV10-1 and TRBJ2-7; 8 nucleotides agree with TRBD1. Germline-derived CDR1 and CDR2 are WNHNN and SYGVQD (reference sequence). The junction had 4 bases not matched to a gene; V was cut back by 3 bases and J by 0 bases. This CDR3 has 15 residues. The CDR3 loop reads CASSDDRGFSYEQYF. The CDR3 nucleotides read TGCGCCAGCAGTGATGACAGGGGTTTCTCCTACGAGCAGTACTTC.

This rearrangement joins TRBV4-2 to TRBJ2-1; 7 bases are a match to TRBD2. The CDR3 is made up of 15 amino acids. V shed 4 bases, J shed 4 bases, and the junction held 7 bases outside the gene matches. CDR1 LGHNA and CDR2 YNFKEQ come from the germline V gene. The CDR3: CASSLGTMVYNEQFF. The CDR3 DNA sequence: TGTGCCAGCAGCCTCGGGACTATGGTTTACAATGAGCAGTTCTTC.

The chain employs TRBV15 and TRBJ1-1; tentative D call: TRBD1 (5 bases). Trimming removed 3 bases from V and 1 base from J, with 15 bases in between. Germline CDR1 LNHNV, CDR2 YYDKDF (reference sequence). The CDR3 length is 16 residues. CDR3 in amino acids: CATSSPPGVGNTEAFF. The CDR3, as DNA: TGTGCCACCAGCAGTCCTCCGGGGGTGGGGAACACTGAAGCTTTCTTT.

V usage is TRBV19 and J usage is TRBJ2-7, with 11 bases matching TRBD1. The V gene end was trimmed by 6 bases and the J gene end by 2 bases; junction bases not matched to a gene: 6. This CDR3 contains 15 residues. The germline CDR1 and CDR2 sequences are LNHDA and SQIVND (reference sequence). The CDR3 sequence is CASSLGQGGPYEQYF. The CDR3, as DNA: TGTGCCAGTAGCCTGGGACAGGGGGGACCCTACGAGCAGTACTTC.

This clone appeared once. The genes are TRBV7-3 and TRBJ2-3, with D possibly TRBD1 on 5 matching bases. Looked up from germline, CDR1 is SGHTA and CDR2 is FQGTGA. V lost 5 bases to trimming and J lost 6 bases, with 12 bases between them. The CDR3 runs to 13 residues. The CDR3 coding sequence is TGTGCCAGCAGCCTGGACAACGGGGATACGCAGTATTTT. Translating it yields CASSLDNGDTQYF.

This chain joins TRBV11-2 and TRBJ2-7; TRBD2 agrees at 12 bases. Germline lookup yields CDR1 SGHAT and CDR2 FQNNGV. V trimming: 1 base; J trimming: 3 bases; junction bases outside the gene matches: 13. The CDR3 runs to 19 residues. The CDR3 DNA reads as TGTGCCAGCAGCTTAGTCCCGCCAGGACTAGCGGGATTGGTCTACGAGCAGTACTTC. This translates into CASSLVPPGLAGLVYEQYF.

V gene TRBV11-2 combines with J gene TRBJ2-7, with TRBD1 identical over 7 bases. J gave up 7 bases and V 5 bases, and 8 bases lay outside the gene matches. CDR1 is SGHAT, CDR2 FQNNGV, per germline. The CDR3 extends over 13 amino acids. The CDR3 coding sequence is TGTGCCAGCAGCAAACAGGGGTCGCGGGAGCAGTACTTC. Protein: CASSKQGSREQYF.

This clone was detected only a few times. This sequence joins TRBV5-1 and TRBJ1-4; TRBD1 agrees at 7 bases. CDR1 and CDR2 (germline): SGHRS, YFSETQ. The V and J ends lost 4 bases and 4 bases, in that order; junction bases with no gene match: 7. This CDR3 comprises 15 residues. Written as DNA, the CDR3 is TGCGCCAGCAGCGGGACAGAGTCCTATAATGAAAAACTGTTTTTT. Translation: CASSGTESYNEKLFF. The complete variable domain, with remaining parts taken from reference TRBV5-1 and TRBJ1-4, reads KAGVTQTPRYLIKTRGQQVTLSCSPISGHRSVSWYQQTPGQGLQFLFEYFSETQRNKGNFPGRFSGRQFSNSRSEMNVSTLELGDSALYLCASSGTESYNEKLFFGSGTQLSVL.

This clone has just a few counts. This chain joins TRBV6-1 and TRBJ2-3, with TRBD1 identical over 9 bases. Trimming took 8 bases from V and 3 from J; bases not matched to a gene: 6. Germline V gene lookup returns CDR1 MNHNS and CDR2 SASEGT. CDR3 length: 14 amino acids. The CDR3 is CASRRDRVTDTQYF. The CDR3, as DNA: TGTGCCAGCCGCCGGGACAGGGTAACAGATACGCAGTATTTT.

In its sample, this clone was seen a few times. The chain combines TRBV6-1 with TRBJ2-1, with 7 bases lining up with TRBD2. V shed 2 bases and J 7 bases; nucleotides not matched to a gene: 14. From germline, CDR1 is MNHNS and CDR2 SASEGT. The CDR3 has 17 residues. Here the CDR3 DNA reads TGTGCCAGCAGTGAATACCCCTGGCGGGAGTCTGGGAATGAGCAGTTCTTC. This gives the protein CASSEYPWRESGNEQFF.

The chain carries TRBV6-1 and TRBJ2-7, with a possible D match to TRBD2 (6 bases). The V and J ends lost 11 bases and 4 bases respectively, with 21 bases between them. This CDR3 is 14 amino acids long. The germline V gene encodes CDR1 MNHNS and CDR2 SASEGT. The CDR3 DNA reads TGTGCCGGCTCTCCCGGGGGAAACCCTTACGAGCAGTACTTC. This encodes CAGSPGGNPYEQYF.

The rearrangement links TRBV5-1 to TRBJ2-7; D possibly corresponds to TRBD2 (6 bases). Trimming pared 4 bases from V and 4 bases from J, leaving 18 bases between. CDR3 length: 15 residues. CDR1 is SGHRS and CDR2 is YFSETQ in the germline V gene. The CDR3 reads CASSTGWGDLYEQYF. Written as DNA, the CDR3 is TGCGCCAGCAGCACTGGCTGGGGGGACCTTTACGAGCAGTACTTC. The full variable domain, completed using reference TRBV5-1 and TRBJ2-7, is KAGVTQTPRYLIKTRGQQVTLSCSPISGHRSVSWYQQTPGQGLQFLFEYFSETQRNKGNFPGRFSGRQFSNSRSEMNVSTLELGDSALYLCASSTGWGDLYEQYFGPGTRLTVT.

The rearrangement joins TRBV5-1 to TRBJ2-2; the D gene is possibly TRBD1 (6 bases). The CDR3 covers 16 residues. Trimming took 3 bases from V and 2 from J, leaving 14 bases between them. Germline lookup yields CDR1 SGHRS and CDR2 YFSETQ. CDR3 protein: CASSWPAGTNTGELFF. Here the CDR3 DNA reads TGCGCCAGCAGCTGGCCCGCCGGGACAAACACCGGGGAGCTGTTTTTT.

This clone came up a few times. V usage is TRBV29-1 and J usage is TRBJ2-5, with 7 bases matching TRBD2. Trimming cost V 3 bases and J 5 bases; bases outside gene matches: 18. The CDR3 totals 17 residues. Germline CDR1 and CDR2: SQVTM and ANQGSEA. The CDR3 nucleotides read TGCAGCGTTGACCCCGGGCTAGCGGACAACGGTTGGGAGACCCAGTACTTC. Translation: CSVDPGLADNGWETQYF.

The chain combines TRBV2 with TRBJ2-5; 14 bases align to TRBD2. CDR1 and CDR2 (germline): SNHLY, FYNNEI. J gave up 5 bases and V 8 bases, and 7 bases lay outside the gene matches. The CDR3 totals 15 residues. CDR3 loop: CASRGTSGRRETQYF. The CDR3 nucleotides read TGTGCCAGCCGCGGGACTAGCGGGAGACGTGAGACCCAGTACTTC.

This clone was observed a single time. The rearrangement joins TRBV7-2 to TRBJ2-6, with D possibly matching TRBD2 (5 bases). The V gene's germline CDR1 is SGHTA and CDR2 FQGNSA. Trimming left V 7 bases short and J 1 base short, with 11 bases between. The CDR3 length is 15 residues. The CDR3 sequence is CASIETSSGANVLTF. CDR3 nucleotide sequence: TGTGCCAGCATCGAAACTAGTTCTGGGGCCAACGTCCTGACTTTC.

The chain joins TRBV10-2 to TRBJ2-1, with 11 bases aligning to TRBD2. The length of the CDR3 is 16 residues. Germline trimming cut 7 bases from V and 0 bases from J; bases unmatched to any gene: 5. The germline V gene encodes CDR1 WSHSY and CDR2 SAAADI. CDR3 sequence reads: CASTGLAATSYNEQFF. CDR3 bases: TGCGCCAGCACGGGACTAGCGGCTACCTCCTACAATGAGCAGTTCTTC.

This chain uses TRBV10-2 with TRBJ2-5, with TRBD2 matching 8 bases. The tail of the sequence fits TRBJ2-7 better, so the J call may be wrong. Germline V CDR1 and CDR2: WSHSY, SAAADI. This CDR3 has 14 amino acids. CDR3 in amino acids: CATRGAGGSYEQYF. The CDR3 DNA sequence: TGCGCCACACGGGGGGCGGGAGGCTCCTACGAGCAGTACTTC.

This clone was detected only a few times. V usage is TRBV4-2 and J usage is TRBJ2-7; 9 positions agree with TRBD2. This CDR3 is built from 15 residues. The junction had 5 bases not matched to a gene; V was cut back by 5 bases and J by 0 bases. CDR1 is LGHNA and CDR2 is YNFKEQ in the germline V gene. CDR3 coding DNA: TGTGCCAGCAGCTTTAGCGGGAGCAGCTCCTACGAGCAGTACTTC. Translated: CASSFSGSSSYEQYF.

The chain is built from TRBV19 and TRBJ2-3; the match to TRBD2 covers 15 bases. From germline, CDR1 is LNHDA and CDR2 SQIVND (reference sequence). The V segment lost 5 bases and the J segment 6 bases; nucleotides outside the gene matches: 3. CDR3 length: 15 residues. CDR3 in amino acids: CASSGTSGRMDTQYF. In DNA, the CDR3 is TGTGCCAGTAGTGGGACTAGCGGGAGGATGGATACGCAGTATTTT.